These 31 T cell receptor beta chains were all obtained from the same sample, sequenced in a study of T cell repertoires in cytomegalovirus infection. MiXCR, run by TCRdb on the reads, gives a single entry per CDR3 protein. The sample holds some 270,000 distinct CDR3 sequences, approximately 15% seen once. The sample taken for sequencing was CD8+ T cells from PBMCs. Receptors originate from a human donor in good health (CMV status not recorded). Some clones in this sample may be carry-over from other donors' samples.

This clonotype was observed many times. The chain recombines TRBV7-9 with TRBJ1-4; D is unresolved. This CDR3 is 15 amino acids long. Germline values: CDR1 SEHNR, CDR2 FQNEAQ (reference sequence). Trimming removed 2 bases from V and 3 bases from J, with 10 bases in between. The CDR3 protein is CASSLQDLANEKLFF. The CDR3 DNA reads TGTGCCAGCAGCTTACAGGATTTAGCTAATGAAAAACTGTTTTTT.

This clonotype has just one count. The chain has TRBV11-2 and TRBJ2-7; D call uncertain. This CDR3 spans 16 amino acids. CDR1 is SGHAT and CDR2 is FQNNGV in the germline V gene. Trimming removed 5 bases at V and 0 bases at J, with 17 bases between. CDR3 DNA sequence: TGTGCCAGCAGCCCCTGGATTTGGACGAGCTCCTACGAGCAGTACTTC. Translating it yields CASSPWIWTSSYEQYF.

The sample holds a few counts of this clonotype. The V gene is TRBV6-2 or TRBV6-3, the J gene TRBJ2-7, with unresolved D. Germline CDR1 MNHEY, CDR2 SVGEGT. The V gene lost 4 bases and the J gene lost 6 bases, with 10 bases spanning the gap. The CDR3 sequence is 12 residues long. The CDR3 spells CASSLSTVEQYF. The CDR3 nucleotides read TGTGCCAGCAGTTTAAGTACGGTCGAGCAGTACTTC.

The chain links TRBV7-9 to TRBJ1-2, with TRBD1 matching over 7 bases. Germline lookup yields CDR1 SEHNR and CDR2 FQNEAQ (reference sequence). The CDR3 runs to 15 residues. After removal of 1 base from V and 3 bases from J, the junction contained 5 bases not matched to a gene. CDR3 loop: CASSLGVDRDYGYTF. The DNA of the CDR3 is TGTGCCAGCAGCTTAGGGGTCGACAGGGACTATGGCTACACCTTC.

This clonotype was observed many times. A junction boundary mismatches the germline segment, possibly from a read error. The rearrangement joins TRBV11-2 to TRBJ2-5, with TRBD1 as a possible D gene (6 bases). Germline lookup yields CDR1 SGHAT and CDR2 FQNNGV. CDR3 length equals 16 residues. CDR3 coding DNA: TGTGCCAGCAGCCTAGATGTCTCACAGGGCCCGGAGACCCAGTACTTC. This translates into CASSLDVSQGPETQYF.

This clonotype was counted many times. V gene TRBV5-5 combines with J gene TRBJ2-1; D remains unclear. Germline loops: CDR1 SGHKS, CDR2 YYEKEE (reference sequence). The CDR3 contains 15 residues. V was trimmed by 3 bases and J by 0 bases, leaving 10 bases between them. CDR3 amino acids: CASSSLRSSYNEQFF. For the CDR3, the DNA is TGTGCCAGCAGCTCGCTCAGGAGCTCCTACAATGAGCAGTTCTTC.

J is TRBJ2-7 and V is TRBV5-5, with D tentatively TRBD1 (7 bases). CDR3 size: 15 residues. Between the trimmed V and J ends, which lost 0 bases and 4 bases, there was a span of 14 bases. Germline V CDR1 and CDR2: SGHKS, YYEKEE (reference sequence). CDR3 coding DNA: TGTGCCAGCAGCTTGGAACAGGGGAGGCGTTACGAGCAGTACTTC. It specifies CASSLEQGRRYEQYF.

In this sample, this clonotype turned up many times. This rearrangement joins TRBV28 to TRBJ2-6, with D perhaps matching TRBD1 (6 bases). The CDR3 totals 16 residues. The germline V gene encodes CDR1 MDHEN and CDR2 SYDVKM. V gave up 6 bases and J gave up 0 bases, with 12 bases separating them. The CDR3 region is CASRTDSYSGANVLTF. Written as DNA, the CDR3 is TGTGCCAGCAGAACGGACAGTTACTCTGGGGCCAACGTCCTGACTTTC.

The V call is TRBV15, the J call TRBJ1-5; TRBD1 matches 7 bases. This CDR3 comprises 13 residues. The germline V gene encodes CDR1 LNHNV and CDR2 YYDKDF (reference sequence). V gave up 1 base and J gave up 6 bases; unmatched junction bases: 0. For the CDR3, the DNA is TGTGCCACCAGCAGAGCAGGGGGTCAGCCCCAGCATTTT. Its translation: CATSRAGGQPQHF.

The V call is TRBV28, the J call TRBJ2-1, with 8 bases aligning to TRBD1. Trimming cost V 8 bases and J 9 bases; bases outside gene matches: 9. The CDR3 length is 13 residues. Germline values: CDR1 MDHEN, CDR2 SYDVKM. This CDR3 reads CASDGQGAGEQFF. The DNA for the CDR3 is TGTGCCAGCGACGGGCAGGGGGCCGGTGAGCAGTTCTTC. Filled out from reference TRBV28 and TRBJ2-1, the complete variable domain reads DVKVTQSSRYLVKRTGEKVFLECVQDMDHENMFWYRQDPGLGLRLIYFSYDVKMKEKGDIPEGYSVSREKKERFSLILESASTNQTSMYLCASDGQGAGEQFFGPGTRLTVL.

The rearrangement links TRBV9 to TRBJ1-2; TRBD1 agrees at 7 bases. The CDR3 extends over 14 amino acids. Unmatched junction bases numbered 5, after V lost 3 bases and J lost 3 bases. In germline, CDR1 is SGDLS, CDR2 YYNGEE. This chain's CDR3 is CASSGNRGYYGYTF. CDR3 DNA sequence: TGTGCCAGCAGCGGAAACAGGGGATACTATGGCTACACCTTC.

This clonotype was observed many times. An end of the junction does not agree with germline; a read error may underlie this. CDR3 nucleotides: TGTGCCAGCAGCTTAGGGACACAGAATGAGCAGTTCTTC. Translating it yields CASSLGTQNEQFF. The genes are TRBV12-3 or TRBV12-4 and TRBJ2-1; weak D call: TRBD1 (6 bases). The CDR3 has 13 residues.

Only a few counts were recorded for this clonotype. This sequence joins TRBV29-1 and TRBJ2-6, with D possibly called TRBD1 or TRBD2 (6 bases each). The CDR3 loop spans 18 amino acids. Germline assignment: CDR1 SQVTM and CDR2 ANQGSEA. V was trimmed by 6 bases and J by 0 bases, leaving 21 bases between them. CDR3 DNA: TGCAGCGTCCTCAAGCCTCGTAGGGGGGCCTCTGGGGCCAACGTCCTGACTTTC. Amino acids: CSVLKPRRGASGANVLTF.

The chain carries TRBV19 and TRBJ2-7; D possibly corresponds to TRBD2 (5 bases). The V gene's germline CDR1 is LNHDA and CDR2 SQIVND (reference sequence). The ends were cut back, 4 bases at V and 7 bases at J, with 17 bases in the middle. The CDR3 has 14 amino acids. The CDR3 sequence is CASSRAGSPGEQYF. Here the CDR3 DNA reads TGTGCCAGTAGTAGGGCCGGGTCTCCGGGGGAGCAGTACTTC.

This clonotype was counted between two and nine times. The genes are TRBV6-2 or TRBV6-3 and TRBJ1-5, with 7 nucleotides matching TRBD1. This CDR3 is built from 13 residues. Germline values: CDR1 MNHEY, CDR2 SVGEGT. The junction had 3 bases not matched to a gene; V was cut back by 6 bases and J by 4 bases. The CDR3 here is CASSRGENQPQHF. The CDR3, as DNA: TGTGCCAGCAGCAGGGGGGAAAATCAGCCCCAGCATTTT.

Many counts were recorded for this clonotype. The chain joins TRBV20-1 to TRBJ1-6; D is perhaps TRBD1 (5 bases). CDR3 length: 15 amino acids. The germline CDR1 and CDR2 sequences are DFQATT and SNEGSKA (reference sequence). V shed 0 bases and J shed 10 bases, with 16 bases lying between them. The chain's CDR3 is CSARDRVAGSSPLHF. CDR3 in DNA: TGCAGTGCTAGAGATCGCGTGGCAGGGAGCTCACCCCTCCACTTT.

This clonotype was counted between two and nine times. The chain has TRBV20-1 and TRBJ2-7, with 8 bases aligning to TRBD1. Germline values: CDR1 DFQATT, CDR2 SNEGSKA (reference sequence). This CDR3 spans 13 amino acids. V was clipped by 5 bases and J by 3 bases; unmatched bases: 6. The CDR3 coding sequence is TGCAGTGCTTGGGACAGGCGAGACTACGAGCAGTACTTC. Translated, it gives CSAWDRRDYEQYF.

This clonotype has a handful of counts. The rearrangement joins TRBV11-2 to TRBJ1-1; D perhaps matches TRBD1 (6 bases). V was shortened by 10 bases and J by 0 bases, with 15 bases between the two germline ends. Germline V gene lookup returns CDR1 SGHAT and CDR2 FQNNGV. CDR3 length: 14 residues. The CDR3 nucleotides are TGTGCCATCTCCCGGGACATCATGAACACTGAAGCTTTCTTT. It yields the protein CAISRDIMNTEAFF.

J is TRBJ2-1 and V is TRBV28, with TRBD2 matching over 10 bases. V lost 3 bases to trimming and J lost 4 bases; unmatched junction nucleotides: 12. CDR1 is MDHEN and CDR2 is SYDVKM in the germline V gene. The CDR3 has 18 residues. CDR3 in amino acids: CASSFGAGGPPSYNEQFF. DNA for the CDR3: TGTGCCAGCAGTTTTGGAGCGGGGGGGCCCCCATCTTACAATGAGCAGTTCTTC.

This clonotype was observed many times. The chain joins TRBV7-8 to TRBJ2-1; a possible D gene is TRBD2 (5 bases). Germline CDR1 SGHVS, CDR2 FQNEAQ. The V end lost 4 bases, the J end lost 4 bases, and 5 bases lay between the germline ends. This CDR3 is built from 12 residues. The CDR3 bases are TGTGCCAGCAGCTGGGAGTACAATGAGCAGTTCTTC. It specifies CASSWEYNEQFF.

The chain links TRBV20-1 to TRBJ2-7; 9 bases align to TRBD1. There are 15 residues in the CDR3. Germline V gene sequence: CDR1 DFQATT, CDR2 SNEGSKA (reference sequence). With V trimmed by 3 bases and J by 2 bases, 8 bases remained unmatched. CDR3 in amino acids: CSARGGTGRTYEQYF. CDR3 sequence (DNA): TGCAGTGCTAGGGGTGGGACAGGGAGGACCTACGAGCAGTACTTC.

This clonotype has only a few counts. The chain joins TRBV28 to TRBJ1-2; 7 nucleotides align to TRBD1. The trim removed 6 bases at V and 1 base at J, leaving 11 bases unmatched. The CDR3 spans 16 residues. The germline V gene encodes CDR1 MDHEN and CDR2 SYDVKM. The CDR3 loop reads CASSQLDRVLNYGYTF. In DNA form, the CDR3 reads TGTGCCAGCAGCCAACTTGACAGGGTTCTTAACTATGGCTACACCTTC.

This sequence joins TRBV29-1 and TRBJ2-3, with D perhaps TRBD2 (7 bases). The germline V and J ends were trimmed by 0 bases and 7 bases, with 23 bases remaining between them. The germline gives CDR1 SQVTM, CDR2 ANQGSEA. This CDR3 contains 17 residues. CDR3 protein: CSVEDRPRGALSNTQYF. CDR3 nucleotide sequence: TGCAGCGTTGAAGATCGCCCCCGGGGGGCGCTTTCAAATACGCAGTATTTT.

V usage is TRBV7-2 and J usage is TRBJ1-2; D unresolved. CDR1 and CDR2 from the germline V gene are SGHTA and FQGNSA. This CDR3 has 15 amino acids. Trimming stripped 4 bases from V and 4 bases from J, with 16 bases between. CDR3: CASSSIGRFRYGYTF. The CDR3 region has the DNA TGTGCCAGCAGCTCCATCGGGAGGTTTCGCTATGGCTACACCTTC.

This clonotype was observed a few times. The chain combines TRBV20-1 with TRBJ2-3, with unresolved D. With 5 bases removed from V and 1 base from J, the gap between germline ends came to 16 bases. CDR1 is DFQATT and CDR2 is SNEGSKA in the germline V gene (reference sequence). This CDR3 region has 15 residues. Here the CDR3 reads CSAHPGLARTDTQYF. The DNA of the CDR3 is TGCAGTGCTCATCCCGGATTAGCTCGCACAGATACGCAGTATTTT.

This clonotype was recorded a few times. The V gene is TRBV11-2, the J gene TRBJ2-1; 7 positions agree with TRBD1. Germline values: CDR1 SGHAT, CDR2 FQNNGV. The CDR3 extends over 15 amino acids. V dropped 5 bases and J dropped 3; count of bases not matched to a gene: 7. This CDR3 reads CASSLNSGGYNEQFF. The CDR3 region has the DNA TGTGCCAGCAGCCTCAATTCAGGGGGCTACAATGAGCAGTTCTTC.

A few counts support this clonotype. The rearrangement joins TRBV7-9 to TRBJ2-7; 8 nucleotides match TRBD1. There are 14 residues in the CDR3. Trimming cost V 10 bases and J 3 bases; bases outside gene matches: 11. Germline V gene lookup returns CDR1 SEHNR and CDR2 FQNEAQ (reference sequence). The CDR3 region has the DNA TGTGCCATCACACGGACAGGGCAACGCTACGAGCAGTACTTC. Protein product: CAITRTGQRYEQYF.

This clonotype was recorded many times. The V call is TRBV6-1, the J call TRBJ2-7, with 7 bases lining up with TRBD2. The CDR3 is made up of 13 amino acids. The germline V gene encodes CDR1 MNHNS and CDR2 SASEGT. V shed 5 bases and J 5 bases; nucleotides not matched to a gene: 6. In nucleotides, the CDR3 is TGTGCCAGCAGTCCCCGGGACTACCACGAGCAGTACTTC. Translated, it gives CASSPRDYHEQYF.

Only a few counts were recorded for this clonotype. The V and J genes are TRBV27 and TRBJ2-2; 7 bases align to TRBD1. Looked up from germline, CDR1 is MNHEY and CDR2 is SMNVEV (reference sequence). J gave up 5 bases and V 10 bases, and 7 bases lay outside the gene matches. The CDR3 runs to 13 residues. The CDR3 nucleotides read TGTGCCACCAGACAGGGTTGGACCGGGGAGCTGTTTTTT. Amino acid sequence: CATRQGWTGELFF.

The gene calls are TRBV4-3 and TRBJ1-2, with 7 bases fitting TRBD1. The V gene end was trimmed by 5 bases and the J gene end by 3 bases; junction bases not matched to a gene: 9. Germline CDR1 LGHNA, CDR2 YSLEER. This CDR3 region has 15 residues. CDR3 region: CASSEADREYYGYTF. The CDR3 DNA is TGCGCCAGCAGCGAAGCAGACAGGGAGTACTATGGCTACACCTTC.

The J gene is TRBJ1-5, the V gene TRBV19, with D perhaps matching TRBD1 (5 bases). This CDR3 is built from 15 residues. V was pared by 7 bases and J by 5 bases, with 18 bases between. Germline loops: CDR1 LNHDA, CDR2 SQIVND (reference sequence). The DNA of the CDR3 is TGTGCCAGTAACCCCGACAGAGGATTAGATCAGCCCCAGCATTTT. This sequence encodes CASNPDRGLDQPQHF.